This T cell receptor (beta chain) stems from a study of T cell repertoires in cytomegalovirus infection. About the study: Based on public TCR beta signatures, there were indications of CMV infection and of a matching HLA type. Study-level points and caveats: Cumulative public TCR beta family frequency identified carriers of CMV plus the relevant HLA. HLA-C-restricted CMV-specific TCR beta clonotypes were dominant in the ex vivo response.

The CDR3 extends over 15 amino acids. CDR1 is SGHTA and CDR2 is FQGNSA in the germline V gene. The J segment lost 3 bases and the V segment lost 0 bases, leaving 3 bases of the junction unmatched. TCRdb re-analysed the reads in MiXCR, keeping a single row per CDR3 protein. Of some 300,000 distinct CDR3 sequences listed, roughly 15% are singletons. This clonotype appeared a few times. Its target is unknown. The genes are TRBV7-2 and TRBJ2-7, with 9 positions matching TRBD1. Material for sequencing was PBMCs. This TCR was recovered from a human donor in good health (CMV status not recorded). Some clones in this sample may be carry-over from other donors' samples. CDR3 sequence reads: CASSLAGTGFYEQYF. The DNA for the CDR3 is TGTGCCAGCAGCTTAGCCGGGACAGGGTTCTACGAGCAGTACTTC. Supplemented by reference TRBV7-2 and TRBJ2-7, the full variable domain reads GAGVSQSPSNKVTEKGKDVELRCDPISGHTALYWYRQSLGQGLEFLIYFQGNSAPDKSGLPSDRFSAERTGGSVSTLTIQRTQQEDSAVYLCASSLAGTGFYEQYFGPGTRLTVT.